Shown below are 26 T cell receptor beta chains from a single sample sequenced in a study of cytomegalovirus exposure and HLA in healthy donors. The PCR was carried out with 60 Vbeta primers and 13 Jbeta primers. TCRdb keeps only in-frame clones here, not all; method: immunoSEQ multiplex PCR. The data contain more than 150,000 clones, more than 60% of them singletons. The specimen was PBMCs. These receptors originate from a woman aged 35 to 49 in good health and CMV-seropositive.

The V call is TRBV6-6, the J call TRBJ1-2, with D maybe TRBD1 (5 bases). This CDR3 has 12 residues. Trimming took off 3 bases at V and 7 bases at J, with 9 bases between the two ends. Looked up from germline, CDR1 is MNHNY and CDR2 is SVGAGI (reference sequence). DNA for the CDR3: TGTGCCAGCAGTTATCGACAGATTGGCTACACCTTC. Its translation: CASSYRQIGYTF.

The chain employs TRBV9 and TRBJ1-1, with TRBD1 as a possible D gene (5 bases). Germline CDR1 SGDLS, CDR2 YYNGEE. This CDR3 has 14 residues. Trimming removed 2 bases from V and 6 bases from J, with 14 bases in between. The CDR3 loop is CASSVDIGVAEAFF. Here the CDR3 DNA reads TGTGCCAGCAGCGTCGATATAGGGGTTGCTGAAGCTTTCTTT.

Points on this clone: Other nucleotide sequences from this sample produce the same CDR3. The chain couples TRBV5-4 to TRBJ1-1, with 10 bases fitting TRBD1. Germline loops: CDR1 SGHNT, CDR2 YYREEE (reference sequence). CDR3 length: 14 amino acids. Trimming cost V 4 bases and J 6 bases; bases outside gene matches: 6. CDR3 sequence: CASSRDRGLSEAFF. The CDR3 DNA reads as TGTGCCAGCAGCAGGGACAGGGGCTTGTCTGAAGCTTTCTTT.

This clone was counted a few times. CDR3: CASSSGLAGGPGELFF. The CDR3 DNA sequence: TGTGCCAGCAGCTCCGGACTAGCGGGGGGCCCCGGGGAGCTGTTTTTT. This chain connects TRBV5-4 to TRBJ2-2, with 14 bases that match TRBD2. This CDR3 contains 16 residues. Germline-derived CDR1 and CDR2 are SGHNT and YYREEE (reference sequence). V shed 3 bases and J 6 bases; nucleotides not matched to a gene: 4.

The rearrangement uses TRBV6-5 and TRBJ2-7, with D perhaps TRBD2 (5 bases). Germline values: CDR1 MNHEY, CDR2 SVGAGI. This CDR3 comprises 14 residues. Trimming removed 5 bases at V and 2 bases at J, with 13 bases between. The CDR3 protein is CASSPGGLPYEQYF. The DNA for the CDR3 is TGTGCCAGCAGTCCCGGCGGGTTGCCCTACGAGCAGTACTTC.

This clone appeared once. This chain uses TRBV2 with TRBJ1-6; possibly TRBD1 for D (5 bases). CDR1 SNHLY and CDR2 FYNNEI come from the germline V gene. V gave up 3 bases and J gave up 9 bases, with 9 bases separating them. CDR3 length: 13 residues. CDR3 nucleotide sequence: TGTGCCAGCAGTGAGCTGGGGCCTTCACCCCTCCACTTT. It is translated as CASSELGPSPLHF. The variable domain in full, with the rest retrieved from reference TRBV2 and TRBJ1-6, is EPEVTQTPSHQVTQMGQEVILRCVPISNHLYFYWYRQILGQKVEFLVSFYNNEISEKSEIFDDQFSVERPDGSNFTLKIRSTKLEDSAMYFCASSELGPSPLHFGNGTRLTVT.

DNA of the CDR3: TGTGCCAGCAGCTTGACAGGGCGGGGATCCTGGTCTGGGGCCAACGTCCTGACTTTC. It codes for CASSLTGRGSWSGANVLTF. V gene TRBV7-6 combines with J gene TRBJ2-6; TRBD1 might be the D (7 bases). The ends were cut back, 3 bases at V and 1 base at J, with 19 bases in the middle. Germline CDR1 is SGHVS and CDR2 is FNYEAQ. This CDR3 contains 19 residues.

The chain combines TRBV6-1 with TRBJ1-5; D might be TRBD1 (5 bases). The germline V and J ends were trimmed by 4 bases and 4 bases, with 11 bases remaining between them. The CDR3 is 14 residues long. Looked up from germline, CDR1 is MNHNS and CDR2 is SASEGT. DNA for the CDR3: TGTGCCAGCAGTGCCGCTACAGGTAATCAGCCCCAGCATTTT. This codes for CASSAATGNQPQHF.

CDR3 nucleotides: TGTGCCAGCAGTTTTTGGGGGGGAACCGGGGAGCTGTTTTTT. Encoded protein: CASSFWGGTGELFF. This chain links TRBV28 with TRBJ2-2; 7 nucleotides align to TRBD2. The CDR3 length is 14 residues. CDR1 is MDHEN, CDR2 SYDVKM, per germline. The J segment lost 5 bases and the V segment lost 3 bases, leaving 3 bases of the junction unmatched. Full variable domain (rest looked up from reference TRBV28 and TRBJ2-2): DVKVTQSSRYLVKRTGEKVFLECVQDMDHENMFWYRQDPGLGLRLIYFSYDVKMKEKGDIPEGYSVSREKKERFSLILESASTNQTSMYLCASSFWGGTGELFFGEGSRLTVL.

The chain employs TRBV14 and TRBJ2-1; 8 bases match TRBD2. The CDR3 totals 16 residues. V lost 3 bases, J lost 2 bases, and 6 bases stayed unmatched. Germline-derived CDR1 and CDR2 are SGHDN and FVKESK. Written as DNA, the CDR3 is TGTGCCAGCAGCCAGGGCTCGGGACTAGCCTACAATGAGCAGTTCTTC. This encodes CASSQGSGLAYNEQFF.

This rearrangement joins TRBV20-1 to TRBJ1-2; D gene ambiguous. The CDR3 has 10 residues. Germline CDR1 reads DFQATT; CDR2 reads SNEGSKA (reference sequence). Trimming removed 6 bases at V and 5 bases at J, with 7 bases between. The CDR3: CSAGEYGYTF. The DNA for the CDR3 is TGCAGTGCGGGCGAGTATGGCTACACCTTC.

The chain links TRBV9 to TRBJ1-3; the D is unclear. The V gene lost 2 bases and the J gene lost 1 base, with 13 bases spanning the gap. The CDR3 extends over 16 amino acids. Germline CDR1 reads SGDLS; CDR2 reads YYNGEE. CDR3 amino acids: CASSVTGILSGNTIYF. The CDR3 coding sequence is TGTGCCAGCAGCGTTACGGGGATTTTATCTGGAAACACCATATATTTT.

The CDR3 DNA is TGTGCTGGCGGGGGGGCGCCCAATGAGCAGTTCTTC. This encodes CAGGGAPNEQFF. This sequence joins TRBV5-4 and TRBJ2-1; 9 nucleotides match TRBD2. The CDR3 contains 12 residues. The germline gives CDR1 SGHNT, CDR2 YYREEE (reference sequence).

The CDR3 is CAWSAQPQSGELFF. The CDR3 region has the DNA TGTGCCTGGAGTGCCCAACCACAGTCCGGGGAGCTGTTTTTT. The chain employs TRBV30 and TRBJ2-2; D call uncertain. CDR3 length: 14 amino acids. CDR1 GTSNPN and CDR2 SVGIG come from the germline V gene (reference sequence). Trimming cost V 1 base and J 6 bases, with 12 bases left between them.

The chain joins TRBV7-9 to TRBJ2-7, with TRBD1 as a possible D gene (5 bases). There are 13 residues in the CDR3. Looked up from germline, CDR1 is SEHNR and CDR2 is FQNEAQ (reference sequence). V was cut by 1 base and J by 7 bases, with 11 bases left in between. CDR3 protein: CASSLGTGREQYF. The CDR3 DNA sequence: TGTGCCAGCAGCTTAGGTACAGGTAGAGAGCAGTACTTC. Drawing the rest from reference TRBV7-9 and TRBJ2-7, the complete variable domain is DTGVSQNPRHKITKRGQNVTFRCDPISEHNRLYWYRQTLGQGPEFLTYFQNEAQLEKSRLLSDRFSAERPKGSFSTLEIQRTEQGDSAMYLCASSLGTGREQYFGPGTRLTVT.

The chain couples TRBV27 to TRBJ2-3; D not certain. V was cut by 5 bases and J by 11 bases, with 14 bases left in between. The CDR3 totals 12 residues. Germline CDR1 reads MNHEY; CDR2 reads SMNVEV (reference sequence). The CDR3 reads CASSPLLEKQYF. The DNA for the CDR3 is TGTGCCAGCAGTCCTCTTCTTGAGAAGCAGTATTTT.

J is TRBJ2-5 and V is TRBV19; TRBD2 aligns across 12 bases. With V trimmed by 3 bases and J by 11 bases, 16 bases remained unmatched. Per the germline V gene, CDR1 is LNHDA and CDR2 is SQIVND (reference sequence). The CDR3 totals 17 residues. For the CDR3, the DNA is TGTGCCAGTAGTATCGATTTAGGAACTAGCGGGGGGCCAGAGCAGTACTTC. Amino acids: CASSIDLGTSGGPEQYF.

This clone was picked up a small number of times. This chain connects TRBV5-1 to TRBJ2-2; 12 nucleotides align to TRBD1. Germline CDR1 is SGHRS and CDR2 is YFSETQ. V gave up 2 bases and J gave up 7 bases; unmatched junction bases: 9. The CDR3 contains 17 residues. The CDR3 loop reads CASSLQPGQGAGGELFF. The CDR3 region has the DNA TGCGCCAGCAGCTTACAGCCGGGACAGGGGGCTGGCGGGGAGCTGTTTTTT.

DNA for the CDR3: TGTGCCACCCAGGGGCAGGGAAAAAATCAGCCCCAGCATTTT. Its translation: CATQGQGKNQPQHF. The V call is TRBV6-1, the J call TRBJ1-5; perhaps TRBD1 as D (6 bases). This CDR3 spans 14 amino acids. Trimming removed 10 bases from V and 4 bases from J, with 17 bases in between. Germline lookup yields CDR1 MNHNS and CDR2 SASEGT.

V gene TRBV7-2 combines with J gene TRBJ2-5; TRBD1 might be the D (5 bases). The germline V and J ends were trimmed by 8 bases and 4 bases, with 17 bases remaining between them. Germline loops: CDR1 SGHTA, CDR2 FQGNSA. This CDR3 comprises 14 residues. The CDR3 bases are TGTGCCAGCCGGAAATCCAGGGTCGTAGAGACCCAGTACTTC. Its translation is CASRKSRVVETQYF. Full variable domain (rest looked up from reference TRBV7-2 and TRBJ2-5): GAGVSQSPSNKVTEKGKDVELRCDPISGHTALYWYRQSLGQGLEFLIYFQGNSAPDKSGLPSDRFSAERTGGSVSTLTIQRTQQEDSAVYLCASRKSRVVETQYFGPGTRLLVL.

The chain links TRBV6-5 to TRBJ1-1; D gene uncertain. V lost 8 bases, J lost 4 bases, and 17 bases lay in between. Per germline, CDR1 MNHEY and CDR2 SVGAGI. The CDR3 runs 14 residues. The CDR3 here is CASSGTTRSTEAFF. The CDR3 DNA is TGTGCCAGCTCGGGCACGACTAGGAGCACTGAAGCTTTCTTT.

The chain carries TRBV7-6 and TRBJ2-3, with D perhaps matching TRBD2 (5 bases). Trimming removed 5 bases at V and 0 bases at J, with 12 bases between. The CDR3 loop spans 15 amino acids. Germline CDR1 SGHVS, CDR2 FNYEAQ. CDR3 sequence reads: CASSPNGDSTDTQYF. In DNA, the CDR3 is TGTGCCAGCAGCCCCAACGGGGATAGCACAGATACGCAGTATTTT. Variable domain in full (rest from reference TRBV7-6 and TRBJ2-3): GAGVSQSPRYKVTKRGQDVALRCDPISGHVSLYWYRQALGQGPEFLTYFNYEAQQDKSGLPNDRFSAERPEGSISTLTIQRTEQRDSAMYRCASSPNGDSTDTQYFGPGTRLTVL.

The chain is built from TRBV11-2 and TRBJ1-1; D is unclear. Germline loops: CDR1 SGHAT, CDR2 FQNNGV. V shed 1 base and J shed 9 bases, with 12 bases lying between them. The CDR3 spans 13 residues. DNA of the CDR3: TGTGCCAGCAGCTTAGTATTTTCGGGTCAAGCTTTCTTT. Translating gives CASSLVFSGQAFF.

The chain recombines TRBV5-6 with TRBJ2-7; 9 positions match TRBD1. V shed 4 bases, J shed 6 bases, and the junction held 8 bases outside the gene matches. Germline V lookup: CDR1 SGHDT, CDR2 YYEEEE. CDR3 size: 14 residues. CDR3 protein: CASSTPGQGPEQYF. For the CDR3, the DNA is TGTGCCAGCAGCACTCCGGGACAGGGTCCCGAGCAGTACTTC.

The chain is built from TRBV29-1 and TRBJ1-1, with D possibly TRBD1 on 5 matching bases. The CDR3 has 13 amino acids. Trimming cost V 4 bases and J 1 base, with 10 bases left between them. Germline V gene sequence: CDR1 SQVTM, CDR2 ANQGSEA. Written as DNA, the CDR3 is TGCAGCGTTGTTTCAGGACAGAACACTGAAGCTTTCTTT. It encodes CSVVSGQNTEAFF.

The DNA of the CDR3 is TGTGCCAGTAGAGTTTACAGGGGGAACACTGAAGCTTTCTTT. Translating gives CASRVYRGNTEAFF. The genes are TRBV27 and TRBJ1-1; TRBD1 agrees at 7 bases. Per the germline V gene, CDR1 is MNHEY and CDR2 is SMNVEV (reference sequence). V lost 9 bases, J lost 1 base, and 8 bases stayed unmatched. There are 14 residues in the CDR3.